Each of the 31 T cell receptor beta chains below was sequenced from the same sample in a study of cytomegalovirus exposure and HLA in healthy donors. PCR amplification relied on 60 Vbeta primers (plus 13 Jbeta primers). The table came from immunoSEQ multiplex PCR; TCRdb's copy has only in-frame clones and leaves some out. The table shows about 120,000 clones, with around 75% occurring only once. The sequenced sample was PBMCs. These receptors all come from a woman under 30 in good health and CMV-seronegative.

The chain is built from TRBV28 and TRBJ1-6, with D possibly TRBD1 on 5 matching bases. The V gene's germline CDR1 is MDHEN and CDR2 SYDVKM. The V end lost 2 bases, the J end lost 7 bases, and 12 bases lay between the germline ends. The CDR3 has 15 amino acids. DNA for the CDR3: TGTGCCAGCAGTTTAATGGCAGGGCGCAATTCACCCCTCCACTTT. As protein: CASSLMAGRNSPLHF.

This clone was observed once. The DNA of the CDR3 is TGCGCCAGCAGCTTGGAGGCCCCGGGACAGGGACTTTATGGCTACACCTTC. This encodes CASSLEAPGQGLYGYTF. V is TRBV5-1 and J is TRBJ1-2; TRBD1 agrees at 9 bases. The junction had 11 bases not matched to a gene; V was cut back by 0 bases and J by 5 bases. The CDR3 consists of 17 residues. Germline V lookup: CDR1 SGHRS, CDR2 YFSETQ.

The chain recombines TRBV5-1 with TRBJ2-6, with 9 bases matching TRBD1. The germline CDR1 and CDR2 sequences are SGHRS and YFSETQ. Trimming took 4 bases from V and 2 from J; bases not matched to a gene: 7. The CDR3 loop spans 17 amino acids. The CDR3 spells CASSPTGQGTGANVLTF. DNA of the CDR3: TGCGCCAGCAGCCCGACGGGACAGGGTACTGGGGCCAACGTCCTGACTTTC.

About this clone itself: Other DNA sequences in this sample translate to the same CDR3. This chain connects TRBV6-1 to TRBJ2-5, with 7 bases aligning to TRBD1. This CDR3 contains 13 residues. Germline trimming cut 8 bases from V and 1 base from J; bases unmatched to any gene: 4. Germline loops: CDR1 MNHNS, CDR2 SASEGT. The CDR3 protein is CASSGQLQETQYF. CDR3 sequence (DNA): TGTGCCAGCTCGGGACAGCTCCAAGAGACCCAGTACTTC.

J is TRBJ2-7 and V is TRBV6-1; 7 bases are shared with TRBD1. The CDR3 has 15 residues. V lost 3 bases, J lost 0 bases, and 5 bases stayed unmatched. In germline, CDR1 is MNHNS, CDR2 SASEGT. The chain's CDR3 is CASSDRQGRSYEQYF. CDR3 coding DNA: TGTGCCAGCAGTGACCGACAGGGTCGCTCCTACGAGCAGTACTTC.

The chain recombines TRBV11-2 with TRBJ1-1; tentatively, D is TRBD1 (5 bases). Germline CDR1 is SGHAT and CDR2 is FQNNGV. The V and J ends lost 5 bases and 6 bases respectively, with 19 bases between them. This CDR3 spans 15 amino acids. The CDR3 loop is CASSPRGRGGAEAFF. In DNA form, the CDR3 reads TGTGCCAGCAGCCCCCGAGGGCGGGGGGGGGCTGAAGCTTTCTTT.

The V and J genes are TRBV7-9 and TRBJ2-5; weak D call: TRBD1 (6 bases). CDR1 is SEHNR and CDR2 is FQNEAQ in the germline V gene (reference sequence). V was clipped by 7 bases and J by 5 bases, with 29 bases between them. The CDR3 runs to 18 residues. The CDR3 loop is CASTRNPVPGVKGETQYF. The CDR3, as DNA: TGTGCCAGCACTAGAAACCCGGTGCCAGGGGTGAAAGGGGAGACCCAGTACTTC.

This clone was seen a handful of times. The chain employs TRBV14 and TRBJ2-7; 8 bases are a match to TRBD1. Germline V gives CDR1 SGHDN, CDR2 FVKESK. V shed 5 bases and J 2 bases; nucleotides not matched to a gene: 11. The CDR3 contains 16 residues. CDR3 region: CASSTHRPGQAYEQYF. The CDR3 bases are TGTGCCAGCAGCACCCACAGACCGGGACAGGCCTACGAGCAGTACTTC.

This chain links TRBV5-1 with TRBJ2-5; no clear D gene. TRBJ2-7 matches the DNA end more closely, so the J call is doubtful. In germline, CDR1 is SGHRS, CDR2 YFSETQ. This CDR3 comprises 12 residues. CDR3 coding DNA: TGCGCCAGCAGCGCACTCTCCTACGAGCAGTACTTC. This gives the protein CASSALSYEQYF.

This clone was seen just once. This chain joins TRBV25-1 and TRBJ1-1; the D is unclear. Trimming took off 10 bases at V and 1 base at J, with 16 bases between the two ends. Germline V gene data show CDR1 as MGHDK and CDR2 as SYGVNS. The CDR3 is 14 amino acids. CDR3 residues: CATKSRGGNTEAFF. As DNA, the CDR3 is TGTGCCACCAAAAGTCGGGGTGGGAACACTGAAGCTTTCTTT.

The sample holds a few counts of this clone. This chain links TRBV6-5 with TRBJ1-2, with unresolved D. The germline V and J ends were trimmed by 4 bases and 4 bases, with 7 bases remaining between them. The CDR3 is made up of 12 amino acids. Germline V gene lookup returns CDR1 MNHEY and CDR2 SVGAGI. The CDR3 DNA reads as TGTGCCAGCAGTTCCCGGTCCTATGGCTACACCTTC. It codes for CASSSRSYGYTF.

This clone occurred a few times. DNA for the CDR3: TGTGCCAGCAGTTCGGACAGGGGGCTTATCGGGAACACCATATATTTT. This encodes CASSSDRGLIGNTIYF. J is TRBJ1-3 and V is TRBV28; 11 bases agree with TRBD1. Germline V lookup: CDR1 MDHEN, CDR2 SYDVKM. J gave up 7 bases and V 4 bases, and 9 bases lay outside the gene matches. The CDR3 is 16 amino acids.

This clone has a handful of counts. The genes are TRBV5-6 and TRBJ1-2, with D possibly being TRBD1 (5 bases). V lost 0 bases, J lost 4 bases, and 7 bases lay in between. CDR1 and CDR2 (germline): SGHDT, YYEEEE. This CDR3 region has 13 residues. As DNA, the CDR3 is TGTGCCAGCAGCTTGGCAGGGATCTATGGCTACACCTTC. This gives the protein CASSLAGIYGYTF.

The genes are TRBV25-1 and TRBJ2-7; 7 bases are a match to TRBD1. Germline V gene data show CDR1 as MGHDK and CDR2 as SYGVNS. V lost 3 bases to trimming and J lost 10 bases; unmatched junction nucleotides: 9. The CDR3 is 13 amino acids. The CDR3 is CASSEVGDSRQYF. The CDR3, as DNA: TGTGCCAGCAGTGAGGTTGGGGACAGCCGACAGTACTTC.

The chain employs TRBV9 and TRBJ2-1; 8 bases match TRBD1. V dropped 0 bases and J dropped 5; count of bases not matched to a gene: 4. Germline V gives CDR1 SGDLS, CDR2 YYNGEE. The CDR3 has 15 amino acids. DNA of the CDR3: TGTGCCAGCAGCGTAGAACAGGGGGAACACAATGAGCAGTTCTTC. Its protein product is CASSVEQGEHNEQFF.

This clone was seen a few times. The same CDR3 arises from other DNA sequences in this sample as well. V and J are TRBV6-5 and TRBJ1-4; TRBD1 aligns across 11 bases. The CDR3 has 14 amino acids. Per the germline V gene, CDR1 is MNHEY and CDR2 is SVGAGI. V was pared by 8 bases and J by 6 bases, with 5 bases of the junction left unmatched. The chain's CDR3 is CASRRTGGDEKLFF. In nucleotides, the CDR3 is TGTGCCAGCCGGCGGACAGGGGGCGATGAAAAACTGTTTTTT.

The CDR3 DNA sequence: TGTGCCAGCAGCTTCGGTAGTGCTTCCATCGGAGCTTTCTTT. This encodes CASSFGSASIGAFF. The rearrangement joins TRBV5-6 to TRBJ1-1; D ambiguous. V lost 2 bases, J lost 10 bases, and 18 bases lay in between. The CDR3 loop spans 14 amino acids. CDR1 and CDR2 from the germline V gene are SGHDT and YYEEEE.

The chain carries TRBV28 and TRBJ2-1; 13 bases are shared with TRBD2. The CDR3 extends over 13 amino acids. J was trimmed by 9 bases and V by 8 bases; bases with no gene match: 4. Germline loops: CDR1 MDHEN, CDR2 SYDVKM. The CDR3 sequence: CASGLAGVGEQFF. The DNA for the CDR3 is TGTGCCAGCGGACTAGCGGGGGTCGGTGAGCAGTTCTTC.

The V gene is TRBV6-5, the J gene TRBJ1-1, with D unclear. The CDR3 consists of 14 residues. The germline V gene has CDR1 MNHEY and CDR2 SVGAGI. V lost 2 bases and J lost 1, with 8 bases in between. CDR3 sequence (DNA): TGTGCCAGCAGTTACCACCCAGAGAACACTGAAGCTTTCTTT. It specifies CASSYHPENTEAFF.

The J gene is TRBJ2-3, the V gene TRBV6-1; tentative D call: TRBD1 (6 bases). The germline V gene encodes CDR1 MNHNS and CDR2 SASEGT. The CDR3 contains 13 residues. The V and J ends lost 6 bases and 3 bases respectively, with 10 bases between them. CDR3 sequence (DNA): TGTGCCAGCAGACTACAGGGAACAGATACGCAGTATTTT. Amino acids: CASRLQGTDTQYF.

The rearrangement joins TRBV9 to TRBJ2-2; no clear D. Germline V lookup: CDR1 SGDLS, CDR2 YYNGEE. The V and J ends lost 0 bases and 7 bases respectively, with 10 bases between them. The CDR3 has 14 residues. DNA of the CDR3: TGTGCCAGCAGCGTAGAACAGATGAGCGGGGAGCTGTTTTTT. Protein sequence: CASSVEQMSGELFF.

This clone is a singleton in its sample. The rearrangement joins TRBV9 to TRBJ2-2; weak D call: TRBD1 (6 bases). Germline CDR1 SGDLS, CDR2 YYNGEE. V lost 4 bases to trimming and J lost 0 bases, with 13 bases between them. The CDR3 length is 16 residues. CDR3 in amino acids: CASSTGQRTNTGELFF. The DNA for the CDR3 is TGTGCCAGCAGCACCGGACAGAGGACGAACACCGGGGAGCTGTTTTTT.

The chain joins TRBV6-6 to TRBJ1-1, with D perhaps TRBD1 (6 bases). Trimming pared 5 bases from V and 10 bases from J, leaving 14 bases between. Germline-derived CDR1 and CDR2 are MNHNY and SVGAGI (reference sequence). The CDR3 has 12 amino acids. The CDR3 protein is CASSVQGSAAFF. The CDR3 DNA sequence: TGTGCCAGCAGTGTACAGGGCTCTGCAGCTTTCTTT.

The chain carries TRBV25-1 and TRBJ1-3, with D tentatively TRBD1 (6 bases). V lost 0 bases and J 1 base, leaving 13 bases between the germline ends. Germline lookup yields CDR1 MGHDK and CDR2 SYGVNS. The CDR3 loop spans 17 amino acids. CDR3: CASSEYSGGASGNTIYF. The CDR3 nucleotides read TGTGCCAGCAGTGAATATTCGGGGGGCGCGTCTGGAAACACCATATATTTT.

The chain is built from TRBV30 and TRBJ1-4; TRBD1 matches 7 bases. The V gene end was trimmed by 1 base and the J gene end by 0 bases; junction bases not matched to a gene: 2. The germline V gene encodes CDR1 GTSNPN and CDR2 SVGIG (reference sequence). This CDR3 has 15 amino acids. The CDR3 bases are TGTGCCTGGAGTGCTACAGGGGCAACTAATGAAAAACTGTTTTTT. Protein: CAWSATGATNEKLFF. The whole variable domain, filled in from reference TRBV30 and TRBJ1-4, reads SQTIHQWPATLVQPVGSPLSLECTVEGTSNPNLYWYRQAAGRGLQLLFYSVGIGQISSEVPQNLSASRPQDRQFILSSKKLLLSDSGFYLCAWSATGATNEKLFFGSGTQLSVL.

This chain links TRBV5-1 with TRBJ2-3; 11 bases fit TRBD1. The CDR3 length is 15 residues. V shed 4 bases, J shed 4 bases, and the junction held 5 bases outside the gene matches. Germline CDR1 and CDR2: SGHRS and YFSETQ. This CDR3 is CASSPDRGRADTQYF. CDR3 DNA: TGCGCCAGCAGCCCGGACAGGGGGCGCGCAGATACGCAGTATTTT.

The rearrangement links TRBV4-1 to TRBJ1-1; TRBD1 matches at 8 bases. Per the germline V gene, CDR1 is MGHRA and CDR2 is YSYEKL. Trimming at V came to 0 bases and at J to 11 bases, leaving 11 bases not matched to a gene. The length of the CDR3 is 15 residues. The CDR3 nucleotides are TGCGCCAGCAGCCAAGATCAGGGGGCAAGTGATGTGGCTTTCTTT. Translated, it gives CASSQDQGASDVAFF.

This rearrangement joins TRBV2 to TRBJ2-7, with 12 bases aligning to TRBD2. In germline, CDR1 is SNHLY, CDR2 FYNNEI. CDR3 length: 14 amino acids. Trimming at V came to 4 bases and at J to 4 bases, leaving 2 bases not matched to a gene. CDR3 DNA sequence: TGTGCCAGCAGTGCTAGCGGGGGGGCGTACGAGCAGTACTTC. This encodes CASSASGGAYEQYF.

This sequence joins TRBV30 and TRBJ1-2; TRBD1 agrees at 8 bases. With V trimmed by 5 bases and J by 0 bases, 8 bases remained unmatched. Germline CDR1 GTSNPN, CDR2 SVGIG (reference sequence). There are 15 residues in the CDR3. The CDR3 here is CAWSGTGGTNYGYTF. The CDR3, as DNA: TGTGCCTGGTCCGGGACAGGAGGGACTAACTATGGCTACACCTTC.

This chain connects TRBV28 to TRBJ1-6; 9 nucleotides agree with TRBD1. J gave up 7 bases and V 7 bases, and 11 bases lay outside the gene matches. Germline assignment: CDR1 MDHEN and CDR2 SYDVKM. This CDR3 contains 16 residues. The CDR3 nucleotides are TGTGCCAGCATACTCACAGGGGGCCATTCGAATTCACCCCTCCACTTT. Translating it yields CASILTGGHSNSPLHF.

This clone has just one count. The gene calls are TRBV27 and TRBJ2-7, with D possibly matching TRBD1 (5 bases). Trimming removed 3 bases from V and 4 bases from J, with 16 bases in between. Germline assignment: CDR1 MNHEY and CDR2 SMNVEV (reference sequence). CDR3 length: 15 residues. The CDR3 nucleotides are TGTGCCAGCAGTTTCGTTCCACAGGTAATTTACGAGCAGTACTTC. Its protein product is CASSFVPQVIYEQYF.